This T cell receptor beta chain was recorded in a study of blood T cell repertoires in COVID-19. Overall study: Acute and convalescent COVID-19 samples came from the United States, Italy and Spain. T cells, B-cell-depleted T cells, or PBMCs provided the cDNA or gDNA that served as material.

V was cut by 4 bases and J by 4 bases, with 13 bases left in between. This CDR3 is 14 amino acids long. Per the germline V gene, CDR1 is ENHRY and CDR2 is SYGVKD. Per the study methods: Reference gene primer amplification gave estimated nucleated cell counts. Sequencing was performed with immunoSEQ multiplex PCR; in TCRdb, only in-frame clones are kept and a portion is missing. The DNA was the basis for D and trimming; V, J and clone size are from that table. This sample has under 55,000 clones, with approximately 86% found just once. The genes are TRBV10-3 and TRBJ1-1, with a possible D match to TRBD1 (6 bases). This sequence originates from a human donor in a cohort sampled during active COVID-19. The specimen sequenced was peripheral blood. CDR3 nucleotides: TGTGCCATCAGTGCACAGGGCTTCGGCACTGAAGCTTTCTTT. This gives the protein CAISAQGFGTEAFF.